The 16 T cell receptor beta chains presented below share a single source sample, sequenced in a study of beta chain features in type 1 diabetes. General study points: In all four CD4+ subsets, TCRB CDR3 length was significantly, moderately reduced in type 1 diabetes.

Their recognized antigens are unknown. Expressed TCRB transcripts were sequenced because the isolated RNA had all been reverse transcribed beforehand. The protocol was immunoSEQ multiplex PCR, while the TCRdb copy is restricted to in-frame clones and leaves out a portion. The data show about 340,000 clones, roughly 13% seen once. Material for sequencing was naive CD4+ T cells from blood. These receptor sequences come from a woman in her late teens or twenties with type 1 diabetes.

This chain joins TRBV30 and TRBJ1-4; 7 nucleotides agree with TRBD1. The CDR3 is 15 residues long. Trimming at V came to 2 bases and at J to 10 bases, leaving 13 bases not matched to a gene. Germline V CDR1 and CDR2: GTSNPN, SVGIG (reference sequence). CDR3 nucleotide sequence: TGTGCCTGGAGTAGAACAGGGGCGGAAGGAGGAAAACTGTTTTTT. Protein product: CAWSRTGAEGGKLFF.

There are a few counts of this clone. This chain connects TRBV7-3 to TRBJ1-2; maybe TRBD1 (6 bases). The CDR3 spans 13 residues. Trimming pared 8 bases from V and 5 bases from J, leaving 15 bases between. In germline, CDR1 is SGHTA, CDR2 FQGTGA. The CDR3 DNA sequence: TGTGCCAGCGGAAAAGACAGGCTATATGGCTACACCTTC. It yields the protein CASGKDRLYGYTF.

The chain has TRBV19 and TRBJ2-1, with D possibly matching TRBD1 (6 bases). CDR1 and CDR2 from the germline V gene are LNHDA and SQIVND (reference sequence). Trimming took 6 bases from V and 8 from J, leaving 14 bases between them. This CDR3 spans 13 amino acids. The CDR3 region has the DNA TGTGCCAGTAGCGCTCGTGACAGGTATGAGCAGTTCTTC. Protein sequence: CASSARDRYEQFF.

A few counts support this clone. The rearrangement links TRBV7-2 to TRBJ2-1; 8 nucleotides line up with TRBD2. V shed 1 base, J shed 0 bases, and the junction held 2 bases outside the gene matches. This CDR3 region has 16 residues. Germline assignment: CDR1 SGHTA and CDR2 FQGNSA. The CDR3 loop reads CASSLDGTSSYNEQFF. CDR3 sequence (DNA): TGTGCCAGCAGCTTAGACGGGACTAGCTCCTACAATGAGCAGTTCTTC.

This rearrangement joins TRBV4-1 to TRBJ2-3, with 7 positions matching TRBD1. The CDR3 extends over 12 amino acids. Losses at the gene ends were 4 bases for V and 9 bases for J; bases not matched to a gene: 4. Germline V gene lookup returns CDR1 MGHRA and CDR2 YSYEKL. CDR3 sequence: CASSPTGTTQYF. The CDR3 DNA reads TGCGCCAGCAGCCCGACAGGGACGACGCAGTATTTT.

Only a few counts were recorded for this clone. The chain carries TRBV9 and TRBJ1-1, with D perhaps TRBD1 (6 bases). The CDR3 is 13 residues long. V gave up 0 bases and J gave up 9 bases, with 12 bases separating them. CDR1 SGDLS and CDR2 YYNGEE come from the germline V gene. The CDR3 sequence: CASSVEVRDKAFF. The CDR3 bases are TGTGCCAGCAGCGTAGAGGTCAGGGACAAAGCTTTCTTT. The full variable domain, rest sourced from reference TRBV9 and TRBJ1-1, is DSGVTQTPKHLITATGQRVTLRCSPRSGDLSVYWYQQSLDQGLQFLIQYYNGEERAKGNILERFSAQQFPDLHSELNLSSLELGDSALYFCASSVEVRDKAFFGQGTRLTVV.

Of note for this clone: This sample also contains other DNA sequences that code for the same CDR3. The gene calls are TRBV7-9 and TRBJ1-4, with TRBD1 identical over 7 bases. Germline loops: CDR1 SEHNR, CDR2 FQNEAQ (reference sequence). Trimming cost V 1 base and J 3 bases; bases outside gene matches: 2. The length of the CDR3 is 15 residues. DNA for the CDR3: TGTGCCAGCAGCTTAGTTGGGACAGCTAATGAAAAACTGTTTTTT. This codes for CASSLVGTANEKLFF.

The rearrangement joins TRBV7-8 to TRBJ2-1; 8 bases map to TRBD1. The CDR3 consists of 15 residues. V lost 4 bases and J lost 3; bases outside the gene matches: 5. Per germline, CDR1 SGHVS and CDR2 FQNEAQ. This CDR3 reads CASSSPGQVYNEQFF. The CDR3 region has the DNA TGTGCCAGCAGCTCCCCGGGACAGGTCTACAATGAGCAGTTCTTC.

This clone appeared a few times. The CDR3 loop is CASSPSRHEQFF. DNA for the CDR3: TGTGCCAGCAGCCCAAGCAGGCATGAGCAGTTCTTC. The rearrangement uses TRBV11-3 and TRBJ2-1; no clear D. Trimming left V 5 bases short and J 8 bases short, with 10 bases between. CDR1 is SGHNT and CDR2 is YENEEA in the germline V gene. This CDR3 has 12 amino acids.

The chain uses TRBV5-1 and TRBJ2-7, with 10 bases lining up with TRBD1. The J segment lost 5 bases and the V segment lost 9 bases, leaving 8 bases of the junction unmatched. This CDR3 comprises 13 residues. The germline V gene has CDR1 SGHRS and CDR2 YFSETQ. The CDR3 sequence is CANRDRGVDEQYV. The CDR3 DNA is TGCGCCAACCGGGACAGGGGAGTAGACGAGCAGTACGTC.

This clone was picked up a small number of times. The chain is built from TRBV30 and TRBJ2-3; 11 positions match TRBD2. V dropped 0 bases and J dropped 0; count of bases not matched to a gene: 5. The CDR3 sequence is 17 residues long. Germline loops: CDR1 GTSNPN, CDR2 SVGIG (reference sequence). The CDR3 spells CAWSVSRTSGSTDTQYF. The CDR3 nucleotides are TGTGCCTGGAGTGTATCGAGGACTAGCGGGAGCACAGATACGCAGTATTTT.

This clone was seen a few times. This sequence joins TRBV19 and TRBJ2-1, with TRBD2 matching over 7 bases. The trim removed 7 bases at V and 0 bases at J, leaving 6 bases unmatched. There are 15 residues in the CDR3. Germline V CDR1 and CDR2: LNHDA, SQIVND (reference sequence). This CDR3 is CASTTGTNSYNEQFF. The CDR3 DNA reads as TGTGCCAGTACCACCGGGACTAACTCCTACAATGAGCAGTTCTTC.

Only a few counts were recorded for this clone. The J gene is TRBJ1-5, the V gene TRBV6-6; D perhaps matches TRBD1 (6 bases). The CDR3 spans 14 residues. V gave up 5 bases and J gave up 6 bases, with 14 bases separating them. Germline CDR1 MNHNY, CDR2 SVGAGI (reference sequence). CDR3 sequence (DNA): TGTGCCAGCAGTCCAACAGGGATGGGTCAGCCCCAGCATTTT. As protein: CASSPTGMGQPQHF.

This clone occurred a few times. This chain uses TRBV6-6 with TRBJ1-5, with 7 bases identical to TRBD1. V trimming: 5 bases; J trimming: 4 bases; junction bases outside the gene matches: 2. The length of the CDR3 is 13 residues. Germline CDR1 is MNHNY and CDR2 is SVGAGI (reference sequence). The CDR3 nucleotides read TGTGCCAGCAGTACGGACAGGAATCAGCCCCAGCATTTT. Translated: CASSTDRNQPQHF.

The chain uses TRBV5-1 and TRBJ2-1, with D maybe TRBD2 (6 bases). Germline-derived CDR1 and CDR2 are SGHRS and YFSETQ. The ends were cut back, 4 bases at V and 0 bases at J, with 11 bases in the middle. The CDR3 has 15 amino acids. The CDR3 nucleotides read TGCGCCAGCAGCACCGACGGGAGCTCCTACAATGAGCAGTTCTTC. This encodes CASSTDGSSYNEQFF.

This clone was seen a few times. V is TRBV18 and J is TRBJ1-1, with D hard to call. CDR3 length: 13 residues. Germline CDR1 is KGHSH and CDR2 is LQKENI. Trimming left V 5 bases short and J 4 bases short, with 11 bases between. The CDR3 spells CASSTVESTEAFF. DNA for the CDR3: TGTGCCAGCTCAACGGTCGAGAGCACTGAAGCTTTCTTT.